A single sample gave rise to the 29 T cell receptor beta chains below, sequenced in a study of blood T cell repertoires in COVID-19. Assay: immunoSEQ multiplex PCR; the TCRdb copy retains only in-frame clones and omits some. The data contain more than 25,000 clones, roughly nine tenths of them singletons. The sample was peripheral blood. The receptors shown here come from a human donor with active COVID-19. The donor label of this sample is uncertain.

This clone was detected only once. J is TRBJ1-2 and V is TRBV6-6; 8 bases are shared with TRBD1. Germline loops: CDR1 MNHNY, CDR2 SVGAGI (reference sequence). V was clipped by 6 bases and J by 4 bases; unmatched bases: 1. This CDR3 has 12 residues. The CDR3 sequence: CASRTGAYGYTF. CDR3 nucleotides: TGTGCCAGCAGGACAGGGGCCTATGGCTACACCTTC.

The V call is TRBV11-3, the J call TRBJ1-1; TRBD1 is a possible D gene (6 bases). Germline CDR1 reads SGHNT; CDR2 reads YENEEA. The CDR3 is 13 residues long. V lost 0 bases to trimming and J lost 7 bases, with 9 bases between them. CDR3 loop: CASSLDQDSEAFF. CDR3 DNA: TGTGCCAGCAGCTTAGATCAGGACAGTGAAGCTTTCTTT.

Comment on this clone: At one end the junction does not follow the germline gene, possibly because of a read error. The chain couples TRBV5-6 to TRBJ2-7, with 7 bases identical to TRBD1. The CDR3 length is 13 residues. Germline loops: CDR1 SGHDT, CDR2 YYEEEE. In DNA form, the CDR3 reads TGTGCCAGCAGCTTGGCCAATCTTGGGACAGAGCTATTC. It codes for CASSLANLGTELF. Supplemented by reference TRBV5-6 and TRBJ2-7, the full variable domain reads DAGVTQSPTHLIKTRGQQVTLRCSPKSGHDTVSWYQQALGQGPQFIFQYYEEEERQRGNFPDRFSGHQFPNYSSELNVNALLLGDSALYLCASSLANLGTELFGPGTRLTVT.

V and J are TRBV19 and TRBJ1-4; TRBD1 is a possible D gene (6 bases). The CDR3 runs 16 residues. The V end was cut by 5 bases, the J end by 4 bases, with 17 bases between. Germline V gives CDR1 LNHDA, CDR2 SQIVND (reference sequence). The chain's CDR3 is CASSPIARTDNEKLFF. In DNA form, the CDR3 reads TGTGCCAGTAGTCCTATCGCCCGGACAGATAATGAAAAACTGTTTTTT. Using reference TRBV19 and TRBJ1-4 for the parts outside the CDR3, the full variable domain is DGGITQSPKYLFRKEGQNVTLSCEQNLNHDAMYWYRQDPGQGLRLIYYSQIVNDFQKGDIAEGYSVSREKKESFPLTVTSAQKNPTAFYLCASSPIARTDNEKLFFGSGTQLSVL.

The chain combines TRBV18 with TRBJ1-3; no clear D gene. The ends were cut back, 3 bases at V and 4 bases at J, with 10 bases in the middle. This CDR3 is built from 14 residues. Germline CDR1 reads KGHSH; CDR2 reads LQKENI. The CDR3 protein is CASSPETGGNTIYF. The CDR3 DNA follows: TGTGCCAGCTCACCCGAGACTGGGGGAAACACCATATATTTT.

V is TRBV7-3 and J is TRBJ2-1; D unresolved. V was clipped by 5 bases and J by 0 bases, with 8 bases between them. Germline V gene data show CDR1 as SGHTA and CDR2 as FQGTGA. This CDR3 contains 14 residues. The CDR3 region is CASSPRGSYNEQFF. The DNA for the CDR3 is TGTGCCAGCAGCCCGCGAGGCTCCTACAATGAGCAGTTCTTC. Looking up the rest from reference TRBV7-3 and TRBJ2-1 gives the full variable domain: GAGVSQTPSNKVTEKGKYVELRCDPISGHTALYWYRQSLGQGPEFLIYFQGTGAADDSGLPNDRFFAVRPEGSVSTLKIQRTERGDSAVYLCASSPRGSYNEQFFGPGTRLTVL.

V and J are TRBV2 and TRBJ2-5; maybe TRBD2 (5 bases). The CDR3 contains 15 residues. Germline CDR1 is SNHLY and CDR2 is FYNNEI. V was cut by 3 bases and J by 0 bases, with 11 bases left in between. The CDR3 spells CASSDSGLYQETQYF. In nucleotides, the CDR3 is TGTGCCAGCAGTGACTCTGGACTTTACCAAGAGACCCAGTACTTC.

The CDR3 coding sequence is TGTGCCAGCAGCCAAGATGAGGTGACCACTAGCGGGTTTGAGGAGCTGTTTTTT. This encodes CASSQDEVTTSGFEELFF. V and J are TRBV4-2 and TRBJ2-2, with 9 bases aligning to TRBD2. Germline V gene data show CDR1 as LGHNA and CDR2 as YNFKEQ. Trimming took 0 bases from V and 10 from J; bases not matched to a gene: 15. This CDR3 is 18 amino acids long.

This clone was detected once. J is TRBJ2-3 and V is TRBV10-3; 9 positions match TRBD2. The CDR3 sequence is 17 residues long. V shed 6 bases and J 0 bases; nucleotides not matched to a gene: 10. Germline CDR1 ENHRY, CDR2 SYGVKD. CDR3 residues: CAIRGGTSLISTDTQYF. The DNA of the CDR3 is TGTGCCATCAGGGGCGGGACTAGCCTCATAAGCACAGATACGCAGTATTTT.

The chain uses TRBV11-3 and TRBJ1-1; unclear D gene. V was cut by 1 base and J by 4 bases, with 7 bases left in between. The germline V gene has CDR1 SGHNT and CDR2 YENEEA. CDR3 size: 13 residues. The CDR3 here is CASSLGATTEAFF. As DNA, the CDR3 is TGTGCCAGCAGCTTAGGGGCAACCACTGAAGCTTTCTTT.

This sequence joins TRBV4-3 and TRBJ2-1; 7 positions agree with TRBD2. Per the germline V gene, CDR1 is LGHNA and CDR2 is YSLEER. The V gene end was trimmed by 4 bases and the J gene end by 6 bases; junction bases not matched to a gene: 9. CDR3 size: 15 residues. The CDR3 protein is CASSLWRELSNEQFF. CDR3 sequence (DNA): TGCGCCAGCAGCCTATGGCGGGAGCTGAGCAATGAGCAGTTCTTC.

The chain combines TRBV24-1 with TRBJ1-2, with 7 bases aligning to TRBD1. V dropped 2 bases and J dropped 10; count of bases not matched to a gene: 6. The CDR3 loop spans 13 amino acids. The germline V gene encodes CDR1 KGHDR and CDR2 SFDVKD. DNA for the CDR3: TGTGCCACCAGTGATTCACAGGGGCTGGACTACACCTTC. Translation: CATSDSQGLDYTF.

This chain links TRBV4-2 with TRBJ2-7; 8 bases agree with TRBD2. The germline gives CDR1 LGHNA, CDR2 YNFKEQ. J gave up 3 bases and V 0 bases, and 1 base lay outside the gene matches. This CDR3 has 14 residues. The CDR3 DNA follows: TGTGCCAGCAGCCAAGAGACTAGCGACTACGAGCAGTACTTC. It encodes CASSQETSDYEQYF.

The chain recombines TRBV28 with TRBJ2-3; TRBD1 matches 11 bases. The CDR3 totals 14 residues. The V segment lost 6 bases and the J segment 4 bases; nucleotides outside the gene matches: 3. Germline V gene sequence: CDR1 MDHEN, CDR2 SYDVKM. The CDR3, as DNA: TGTGCCAGCAGGGGACAGGGGGGTCCAGATACGCAGTATTTT. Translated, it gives CASRGQGGPDTQYF.

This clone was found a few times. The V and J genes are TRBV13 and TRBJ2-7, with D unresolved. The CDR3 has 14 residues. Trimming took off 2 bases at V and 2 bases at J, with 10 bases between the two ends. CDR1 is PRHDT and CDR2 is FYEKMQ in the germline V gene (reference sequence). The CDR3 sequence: CASSLSLNPYEQYF. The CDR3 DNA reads TGTGCCAGCAGCTTATCCCTAAATCCCTACGAGCAGTACTTC.

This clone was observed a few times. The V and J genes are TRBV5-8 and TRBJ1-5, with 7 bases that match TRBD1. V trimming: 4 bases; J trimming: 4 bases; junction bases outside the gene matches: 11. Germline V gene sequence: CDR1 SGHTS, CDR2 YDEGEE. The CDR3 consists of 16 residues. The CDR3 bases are TGTGCCAGCAGCGACCGGATTGCAGGGGGGAATCAGCCCCAGCATTTT. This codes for CASSDRIAGGNQPQHF.

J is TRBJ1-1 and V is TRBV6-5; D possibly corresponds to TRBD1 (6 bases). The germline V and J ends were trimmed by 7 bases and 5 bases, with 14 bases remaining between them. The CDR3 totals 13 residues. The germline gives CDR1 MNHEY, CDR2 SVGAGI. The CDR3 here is CASKTGRVTEAFF. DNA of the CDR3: TGTGCCAGCAAAACAGGGAGGGTTACTGAAGCTTTCTTT.

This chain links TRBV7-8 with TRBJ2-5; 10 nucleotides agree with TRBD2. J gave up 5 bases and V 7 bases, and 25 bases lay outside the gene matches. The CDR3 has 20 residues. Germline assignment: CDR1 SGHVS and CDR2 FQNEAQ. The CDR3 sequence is CASNPPWGNSGGQGGETQYF. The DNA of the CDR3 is TGTGCCAGCAACCCCCCGTGGGGGAATAGCGGGGGGCAGGGTGGTGAGACCCAGTACTTC. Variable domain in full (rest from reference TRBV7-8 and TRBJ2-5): GAGVSQSPRYKVAKRGQDVALRCDPISGHVSLFWYQQALGQGPEFLTYFQNEAQLDKSGLPSDRFFAERPEGSVSTLKIQRTQQEDSAVYLCASNPPWGNSGGQGGETQYFGPGTRLLVL.

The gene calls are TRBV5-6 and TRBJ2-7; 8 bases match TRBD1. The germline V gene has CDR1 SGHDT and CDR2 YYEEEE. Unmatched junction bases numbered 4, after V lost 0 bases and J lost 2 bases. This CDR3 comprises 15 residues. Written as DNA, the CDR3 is TGTGCCAGCAGCTTGGGGACAGGGCAAGCCTACGAGCAGTACTTC. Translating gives CASSLGTGQAYEQYF.

The CDR3 sequence is CASSLQGATDTQYF. Here the CDR3 DNA reads TGTGCCAGCAGTTTACAGGGGGCGACAGATACGCAGTATTTT. This rearrangement joins TRBV28 to TRBJ2-3, with TRBD1 matching over 8 bases. CDR1 and CDR2 from the germline V gene are MDHEN and SYDVKM. The CDR3 covers 14 residues. V trimming: 2 bases; J trimming: 3 bases; junction bases outside the gene matches: 1.

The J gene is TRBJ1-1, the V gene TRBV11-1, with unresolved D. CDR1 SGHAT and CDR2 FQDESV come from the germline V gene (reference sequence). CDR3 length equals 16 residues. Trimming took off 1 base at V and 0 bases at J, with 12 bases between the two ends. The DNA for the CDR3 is TGTGCCAGCAGCTTAGGGGCAGATTTCATGAACACTGAAGCTTTCTTT. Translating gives CASSLGADFMNTEAFF.

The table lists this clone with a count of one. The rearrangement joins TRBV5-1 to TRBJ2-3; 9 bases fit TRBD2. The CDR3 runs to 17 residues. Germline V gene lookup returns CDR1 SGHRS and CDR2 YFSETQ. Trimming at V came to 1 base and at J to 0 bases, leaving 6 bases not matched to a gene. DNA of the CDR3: TGCGCCAGCAGCTTGAGGCCTAGCGGGGTGAGCACAGATACGCAGTATTTT. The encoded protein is CASSLRPSGVSTDTQYF.

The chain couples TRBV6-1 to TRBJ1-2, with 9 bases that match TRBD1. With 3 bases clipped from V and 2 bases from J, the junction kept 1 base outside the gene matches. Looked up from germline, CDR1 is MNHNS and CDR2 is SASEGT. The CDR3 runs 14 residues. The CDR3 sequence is CASSDGTGNYGYTF. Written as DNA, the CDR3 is TGTGCCAGCAGTGACGGGACAGGGAACTATGGCTACACCTTC.

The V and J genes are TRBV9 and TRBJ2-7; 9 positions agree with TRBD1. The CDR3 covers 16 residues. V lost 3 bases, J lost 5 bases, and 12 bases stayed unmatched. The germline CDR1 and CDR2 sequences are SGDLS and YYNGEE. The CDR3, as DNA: TGTGCCAGCAGCGCCCTCCCCGTTGACAGGGGGAACGAGCAGTACTTC. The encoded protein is CASSALPVDRGNEQYF.

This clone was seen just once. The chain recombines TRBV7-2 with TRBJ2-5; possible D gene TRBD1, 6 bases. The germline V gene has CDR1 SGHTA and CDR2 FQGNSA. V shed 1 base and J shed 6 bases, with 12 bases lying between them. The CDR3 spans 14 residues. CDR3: CASSLERGMKTQYF. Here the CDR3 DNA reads TGTGCCAGCAGCTTAGAAAGGGGGATGAAGACCCAGTACTTC.

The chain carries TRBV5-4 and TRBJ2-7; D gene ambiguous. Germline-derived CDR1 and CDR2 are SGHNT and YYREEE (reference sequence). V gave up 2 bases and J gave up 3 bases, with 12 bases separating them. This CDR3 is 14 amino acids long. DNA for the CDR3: TGTGCCAGCAGCTTAGCCGAGCCACGCTACGAGCAGTACTTC. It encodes CASSLAEPRYEQYF. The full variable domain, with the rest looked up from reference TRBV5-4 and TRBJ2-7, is ETGVTQSPTHLIKTRGQQVTLRCSSQSGHNTVSWYQQALGQGPQFIFQYYREEENGRGNFPPRFSGLQFPNYSSELNVNALELDDSALYLCASSLAEPRYEQYFGPGTRLTVT.

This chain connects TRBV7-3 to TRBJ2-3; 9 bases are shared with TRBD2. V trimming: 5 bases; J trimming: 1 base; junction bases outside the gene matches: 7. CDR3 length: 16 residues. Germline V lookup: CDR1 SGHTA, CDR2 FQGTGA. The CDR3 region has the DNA TGTGCCAGCAGCCCCGCGGGGGGGCGGGGCACAGATACGCAGTATTTT. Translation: CASSPAGGRGTDTQYF.

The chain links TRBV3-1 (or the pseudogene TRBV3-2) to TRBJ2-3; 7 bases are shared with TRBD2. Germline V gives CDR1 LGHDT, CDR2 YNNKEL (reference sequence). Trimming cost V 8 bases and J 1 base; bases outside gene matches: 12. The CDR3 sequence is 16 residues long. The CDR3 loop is CASELGEGLGTDTQYF. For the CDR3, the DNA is TGTGCCAGCGAACTAGGGGAGGGCCTGGGCACAGATACGCAGTATTTT.

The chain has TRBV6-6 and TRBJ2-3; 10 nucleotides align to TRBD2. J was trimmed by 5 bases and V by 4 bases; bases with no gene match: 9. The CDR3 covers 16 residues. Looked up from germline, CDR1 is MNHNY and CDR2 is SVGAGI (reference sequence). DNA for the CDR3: TGTGCCAGCAGTTCTCTCGCGGGACTAGCGAAAGATACGCAGTATTTT. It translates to CASSSLAGLAKDTQYF.